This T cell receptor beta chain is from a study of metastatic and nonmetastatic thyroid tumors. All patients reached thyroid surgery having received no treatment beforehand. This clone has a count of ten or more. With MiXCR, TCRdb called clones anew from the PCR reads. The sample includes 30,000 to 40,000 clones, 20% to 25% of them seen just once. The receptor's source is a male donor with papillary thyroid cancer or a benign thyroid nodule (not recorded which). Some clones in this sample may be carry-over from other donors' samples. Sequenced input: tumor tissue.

In nucleotides, the CDR3 is TGCGCCAGCAGCCAAGCAAGAGGCGGGAGCTCCTACGAGCAGTACTTC. Protein sequence: CASSQARGGSSYEQYF. The chain links TRBV4-3 to TRBJ2-7; 7 nucleotides agree with TRBD2. The CDR3 sequence is 16 residues long. V lost 1 base to trimming and J lost 0 bases; unmatched junction nucleotides: 6. CDR1 is LGHNA and CDR2 is YSLEER in the germline V gene.